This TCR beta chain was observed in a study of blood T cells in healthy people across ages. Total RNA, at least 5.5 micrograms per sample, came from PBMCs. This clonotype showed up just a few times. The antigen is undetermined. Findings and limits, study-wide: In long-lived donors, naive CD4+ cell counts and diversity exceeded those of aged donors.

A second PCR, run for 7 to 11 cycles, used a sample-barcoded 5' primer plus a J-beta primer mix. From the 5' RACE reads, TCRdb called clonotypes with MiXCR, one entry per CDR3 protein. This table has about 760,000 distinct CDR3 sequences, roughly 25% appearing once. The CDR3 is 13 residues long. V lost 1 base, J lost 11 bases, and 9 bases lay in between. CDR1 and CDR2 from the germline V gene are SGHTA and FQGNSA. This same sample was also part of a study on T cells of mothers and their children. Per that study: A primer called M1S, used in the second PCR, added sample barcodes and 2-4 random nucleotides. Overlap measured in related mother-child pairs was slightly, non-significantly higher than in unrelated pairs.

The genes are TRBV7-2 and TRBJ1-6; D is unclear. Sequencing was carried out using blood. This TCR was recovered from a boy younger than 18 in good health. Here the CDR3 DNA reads TGTGCCAGCAGCTTAGGGCGGCACACACCCCTCCACTTT. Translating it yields CASSLGRHTPLHF.